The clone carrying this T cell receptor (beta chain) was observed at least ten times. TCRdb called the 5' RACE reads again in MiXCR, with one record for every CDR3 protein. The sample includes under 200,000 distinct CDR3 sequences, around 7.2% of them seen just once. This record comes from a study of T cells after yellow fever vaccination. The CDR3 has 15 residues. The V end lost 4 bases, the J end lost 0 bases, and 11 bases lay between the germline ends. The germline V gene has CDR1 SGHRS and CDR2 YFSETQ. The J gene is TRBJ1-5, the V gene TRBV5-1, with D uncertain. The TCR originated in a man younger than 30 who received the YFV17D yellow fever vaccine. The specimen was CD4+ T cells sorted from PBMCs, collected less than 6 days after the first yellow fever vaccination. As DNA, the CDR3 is TGCGCCAGCAGCGTCGGGGAGCATAGCAATCAGCCCCAGCATTTT. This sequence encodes CASSVGEHSNQPQHF.